This is a list of T cell receptor beta chains from one sample in a study of CD8 T cells in ankylosing spondylitis. Via MiXCR, TCRdb re-called the 5' RACE reads, giving one row per CDR3 protein. The data show around 140,000 distinct CDR3 sequences, approximately 10% seen once. Sequenced: blood, either unsorted or a sorted T cell fraction (not recorded which). These receptor sequences come from a female donor with ankylosing spondylitis or in good health (not recorded which). Each CDR3 is given with its conserved first and last residue. D genes are given only for firm matches. Clone size, where shown, is once, few, many, or a class for clones that have expanded.

many TRBJ2-6 - TRBV4-2 TGTGCCAGCAGCCAAGAATGGGACTCTGGGGCCAACGTCCTGACTTTC CASSQEWDSGANVLTF
many TRBJ1-1 - TRBV12-3/TRBV12-4 TGTGCCAGCAGTTCGAAAATGAACACTGAAGCTTTCTTT CASSSKMNTEAFF
many TRBJ1-1 - TRBV12-3/TRBV12-4 TGTGCCAGCAGTTGGACGGGAACTGAAGCTTTCTTT CASSWTGTEAFF
- TRBJ1-4 - TRBV2 TGTGCCAGCATGCCAGGTCCTAGGGAAAAACTGTTTTTT CASMPGPREKLFF
many TRBJ1-5 - TRBV12-3/TRBV12-4 TGTGCCAGCAGCCCCAGTCACACCCTTGATCAGCCCCAGCATTTT CASSPSHTLDQPQHF
many TRBJ2-1 - TRBV7-8 TGTGCCAGCAGCTTAGCGATACCGAGCAATGAGCAGTTCTTC CASSLAIPSNEQFF
many TRBJ2-3 - TRBV20-1 TGCAGTGCTACAACGCCCGGAGGTACATTCACAGATACGCAGTATTTT CSATTPGGTFTDTQYF
few TRBJ2-2 - TRBV3-1 TGTGCCAGCAACCAAGATGGGCAGGGTGGCGGGGAGCTGTTTTTT CASNQDGQGGGELFF
many TRBJ2-3 - TRBV4-1 TGCGCCAGCAGCCAACGCCTAGCACGAGGCACAGATACGCAGTATTTT CASSQRLARGTDTQYF
- TRBJ2-7 TRBD1 TRBV25-1 TGTGCCAGCAGTGAATCCGGGACAGGGCTCTACGAGCAGTACTTC CASSESGTGLYEQYF